This T cell receptor (beta chain) was found in a study of response to subunit inactivated influenza vaccine (dated by TCRdb to 2016 to 2019). Describing the broader study: The study used deep quantitative T cell receptor repertoire profiling to track responses to a trivalent subunit inactivated influenza vaccine.

The receptor library was made with RT-PCR. The data were produced on an Illumina HiSeq 2500. The public reads were quality trimmed at Q25 with fastp and then assembled into clones with MiXCR by TCRdb, keeping productive beta chains. Rows merge per CDR3 protein into single entries with the most common DNA and genes. The table for this sample lists approximately 730,000 distinct CDR3 sequences; around 14% of them were counted only once. The top ten constitute around 6.5% of the sample. The CDR3 measures 12 amino acids from cysteine to phenylalanine. This entry keeps only the CDR3 DNA: 36 bases, framed from base 1. CDR1 MNHEY and CDR2 SVGEGT are derived from the germline V gene. V lost 6 bases and J lost 8 bases; the stretch between them is 10 bases long. Notes on this clonotype: Its binding antigen is unknown. Base quality data are lacking; no much larger clone is found one base away.

The full study reports these points: It was suggested by the authors that each seasonal influenza vaccination may recruit only a limited number of new T cells.

The chain uses TRBV6-2 or TRBV6-3 and TRBJ1-4, with the D gene too uncertain to name. This receptor was taken from a man aged 50-59 years who received an inactivated influenza vaccine. Donor details come from another sample of the same person, matched by shared clones. The specimen comprised PBMCs from blood, sampled roughly 15 days before vaccination. At the DNA level, the sequence is TGTGCCAGCAGACTTTCAAGGGAAAAACTGTTTTTT. Its coded protein is CASRLSREKLFF.